This TCR beta chain was recovered during a study of OX40 agonist ivuxolimab in advanced cancers. Background on the study: Patients took ivuxolimab, an agonistic anti-OX40 (CD134) antibody. Antecedent anti-PD-1, anti-PD-L1 or anti-CTLA-4 therapy was permissible, with around 40% having received some.

This clone was picked up one time. TCRdb's table, derived via immunoSEQ multiplex PCR, lists solely in-frame clones and lacks some. The sample has about 100,000 clones; around 90% are singletons. The sample here was CD4+ or CD8+ T cells sorted from blood, taken in a trial of the OX40 agonist ivuxolimab. This TCR was recovered from an adult with an advanced solid tumor such as melanoma, head and neck, liver or kidney cancer.

CDR3 region: CASSLSLAGISTDTQYF. In nucleotides, the CDR3 is TGCGCCAGCAGCTTGTCGCTAGCGGGGATTAGCACAGATACGCAGTATTTT. This chain links TRBV5-1 with TRBJ2-3; 9 bases are a match to TRBD2. CDR1 is SGHRS and CDR2 is YFSETQ in the germline V gene. The CDR3 has 17 residues. V lost 1 base and J lost 0; bases outside the gene matches: 6.